This T cell receptor beta chain was observed in a study of blood T cells in healthy people across ages. Notes on the study in general: With donor CMV status unknown, expanded clonotype changes were possibly confounded.

Using a J-beta primer mix together with a sample-barcoded 5' primer, a second PCR was run for roughly 7 to 12 cycles. TCRdb re-called the 5' RACE reads through MiXCR, storing one row per CDR3 protein. The sample lists approximately 900,000 distinct CDR3 sequences, 25% to 30% occurring once. Germline V gene lookup returns CDR1 MGHRA and CDR2 YSYEKL. The ends were cut back, 1 base at V and 0 bases at J, with 9 bases in the middle. The CDR3 runs to 15 residues. Turning to this clonotype: Antigen unknown.

The same data also contributed to another study, on T cells of mothers and their children.

The material sequenced was blood. The TCR sequence derives from a woman between 40 and 55 years old in good health. V usage is TRBV4-1 and J usage is TRBJ1-1, with D perhaps matching TRBD1 (6 bases). CDR3 in amino acids: CASSQGTDMNTEAFF. CDR3 sequence (DNA): TGCGCCAGCAGCCAAGGGACAGATATGAACACTGAAGCTTTCTTT.